This T cell receptor (beta chain) is from a study of blood T cell repertoires in COVID-19. Sequencing was performed with immunoSEQ multiplex PCR; in TCRdb, only in-frame clones are kept and a portion is missing. The sample contains about 190,000 clones, about 85% of which appear only once. The V end lost 7 bases, the J end lost 5 bases, and 12 bases lay between the germline ends. The CDR3 consists of 13 residues. Per the germline V gene, CDR1 is LNHDA and CDR2 is SQIVND (reference sequence). The sample comprised peripheral blood. The TCR comes from a man aged 70-80 years with active or convalescent COVID-19. The chain couples TRBV19 to TRBJ1-5; D is undetermined. DNA of the CDR3: TGTGCCAGTACTCCGGGGAAGTATCAGCCCCAGCATTTT. This encodes CASTPGKYQPQHF.